The following is a T cell receptor (beta chain) sequence with its context. This entry comes from a study of a mutant IDH1 vaccine in newly diagnosed glioma. Study context: Treated patients showed a male proportion of around 62%, a female proportion of approximately 38%, and a mean age of approximately 40 years. Before enrollment, the patients had been treated with radiotherapy alone, temozolomide alone, or both together. Most of them had received both.

The CDR3 contains 14 residues. Germline values: CDR1 MNHEY, CDR2 SMNVEV (reference sequence). Trimming took 4 bases from V and 1 from J, leaving 10 bases between them. The method was immunoSEQ multiplex PCR; TCRdb's version includes in-frame clones alone and lacks a portion of them. Of about 88,000 clones detected, 82% appear once; the ten largest clones hold 4.5% to 5.5%. Time point indicated: baseline, week 1 (first vaccination visit). Described treatment: pre-vaccination baseline after standard-of-care therapy. Every donor had a new WHO grade 3 or 4 astrocytoma that was IDH1-mutant, with loss of nuclear ATRX.

Here the sequenced sample was PBMCs, taken from a glioma patient treated with radiotherapy, temozolomide or both. The chain carries TRBV27 and TRBJ1-1, with D perhaps matching TRBD1 (5 bases). The source of this sequence is a man aged 35 to 55 with glioma. Some clones in this sample may be carry-over from other donors' samples. The DNA for the CDR3 is TGTGCCAGCAGTTCGGTCACAGGGAACACTGAAGCTTTCTTT. As protein: CASSSVTGNTEAFF.